These T cell receptor beta chains were read from a single sample in a study of shared clonotypes between healthy human individuals. Profiling relied on immunoSEQ multiplex PCR, and the TCRdb table lists in-frame clones only, not all of them. The sample yields some 1 million clones, 70% to 80% seen once. The sequenced material came from memory CD4+ T cells sorted from blood. These receptors came from a man between 18 and 35 years old in good health. Each CDR3 is given with its conserved first and last residue. D genes are given only for firm matches. For some rows the clone size is stated as once, few or many, or as a class when expanded; others skip it.

D	V	J	size	DNA	CDR3
-	TRBV18	TRBJ1-2	-	TGTGCCAGCTCACCGCAGCGGGGGGACTATGGCTACACCTTC	CASSPQRGDYGYTF
-	TRBV9	TRBJ1-1	few	TGTGCCAGCAGCGTAGGAGTTGAGAACACTGAAGCTTTCTTT	CASSVGVENTEAFF
TRBD1	TRBV19	TRBJ1-2	-	TGTGCCAGTAGTATAGATCGGGACAGATCCTATGGCTACACCTTC	CASSIDRDRSYGYTF
-	TRBV7-2	TRBJ2-1	-	TGTGCCAGCAGCTTAGGGGGAGGTAGGAACAATGAGCAGTTCTTC	CASSLGGGRNNEQFF
TRBD1	TRBV5-1	TRBJ1-1	-	TGCGCCAGCAGGTCCGACAGGGGAGAGGCTTTCTTT	CASRSDRGEAFF
TRBD2	TRBV5-4	TRBJ2-7	-	TGTGCCAGCAGCCCGGGACTAGCGAGCTCCTACGAGCAGTACTTC	CASSPGLASSYEQYF
TRBD2	TRBV29-1	TRBJ2-4	-	TGCAGCGTTGTTCTAGCGGGGGCTTACATTCAGTACTTC	CSVVLAGAYIQYF
-	TRBV5-1	TRBJ2-5	many	TGCGCCAGCAGCCCCGACCCGACACAACTGGAGACCCAGTACTTC	CASSPDPTQLETQYF
-	TRBV5-5	TRBJ2-7	-	TGTGCCAGCAGCTTGGGTCTAGGGGCCTCCTACGAGCAGTACTTC	CASSLGLGASYEQYF
-	TRBV4-3	TRBJ2-3	-	TGCGCCAGCAGCCAAGATAGGGCCAGAAGCACAGATACGCAGTATTTT	CASSQDRARSTDTQYF
TRBD1	TRBV18	TRBJ2-5	many	TGTGCCAGCTCACCCGGGACAGGGGTCCAAGAGACCCAGTACTTC	CASSPGTGVQETQYF
-	TRBV30	TRBJ2-3	-	TGTGCCTGGAGGAGGGCCACAGATACGCAGTATTTT	CAWRRATDTQYF
TRBD1	TRBV11-2	TRBJ1-6	-	TGTGCCAGCAGCTTAGACACAGGGGGTAATTCACCCCTCCACTTT	CASSLDTGGNSPLHF
-	TRBV7-8	TRBJ2-2	-	TGTGCCAGCAGCTTAGGTGTGGGGGCGCTGGGCGGGGAGCTGTTTTTT	CASSLGVGALGGELFF
TRBD2	TRBV10-3	TRBJ2-3	-	TGTGCCATCAGTGAGTCAGAGCGGGGGGGCCGCACAGATACGCAGTATTTT	CAISESERGGRTDTQYF
-	TRBV9	TRBJ1-2	-	TGTGCCAGCAGCGTAGATTCTAACTATGGCTACACCTTC	CASSVDSNYGYTF
-	TRBV30	TRBJ1-5	-	TGTGCCTGGAGTGTAGATCCCAATCAGCCCCAGCATTTT	CAWSVDPNQPQHF
-	TRBV5-1	TRBJ2-5	-	TGCGCCAGCAGCTTGGGCGGTCTTGGGGAGACCCAGTACTTC	CASSLGGLGETQYF
-	TRBV6-1	TRBJ2-5	-	TGTGCCAGCAGTCCATTGATGGACGGAAAAAAGACCCAGTACTTC	CASSPLMDGKKTQYF